This T cell receptor beta chain was retrieved from a study of T cell repertoires in cytomegalovirus infection. Study-wide background: Based on public TCR beta signatures, there were indications of CMV infection and of a matching HLA type. Study-wide findings and caveats: Based on cumulative public TCR beta family frequency, carriers of CMV plus the relevant HLA were identified. In two of eight donors, the top clonotype was HLA-C-restricted CMV-specific.

CDR1 and CDR2 from the germline V gene are SGHRS and YFSETQ. V trimming: 4 bases; J trimming: 6 bases; junction bases outside the gene matches: 7. This CDR3 spans 14 amino acids. TCRdb recomputed calls from the reads with MiXCR, one row per CDR3 protein. The sample has 150,000 to 200,000 distinct CDR3 sequences, about 20% seen once. This clonotype has just a few counts. Its target is unknown. Sequenced input: PBMCs. The rearrangement uses TRBV5-1 and TRBJ2-3, with 8 bases that match TRBD1. The receptor's source is a human donor in good health (CMV status not recorded). Some clones in this sample may be carry-over from other donors' samples. The CDR3 DNA is TGCGCCAGCAGCGGACCGGGACAGGAGGATACGCAGTATTTT. Translating gives CASSGPGQEDTQYF.